Below, 32 T cell receptor beta chains from the same sample are listed, as sequenced in a study of T cell responses to AZD1222 COVID-19 vaccine (dated by TCRdb to about 2021). Library construction relied on the immunoSEQ multiplex PCR assay. Entries here come from immuneACCESS through TCRdb and include only in-frame sequences with V and J called. Some clones fail to appear in such tables; in the studies checked, an unresolved V gene covers under half of the shortfall, and the cause of the remainder is unknown. Recorded for this sample are 110,000 to 150,000 clones; 80% to 95% of them occurred a single time. The leading ten clones occupy approximately 3.5% of the sample. The time point label, as the study defines it: about 28 days (+/-7) after the second vaccine dose. The sample here was peripheral blood, taken 28 days after the second AZD1222 dose. These receptors all stem from an adult who received the AZD1222 COVID-19 vaccine.

V and J are TRBV4-3 and TRBJ1-2, with 7 positions matching TRBD1. Germline CDR1 LGHNA, CDR2 YSLEER. After removal of 1 base from V and 4 bases from J, the junction contained 3 bases not matched to a gene. This CDR3 comprises 14 residues. CDR3 nucleotides: TGCGCCAGCAGCCAAGGCGGACAGGCCTATGGCTACACCTTC. It yields the protein CASSQGGQAYGYTF.

The gene calls are TRBV18 and TRBJ1-1, with 11 positions matching TRBD1. V trimming: 1 base; J trimming: 5 bases; junction bases outside the gene matches: 3. Germline loops: CDR1 KGHSH, CDR2 LQKENI. CDR3 length: 15 amino acids. CDR3 nucleotides: TGTGCCAGCTCACCACAGGGACAGGGGGGGACTGAAGCTTTCTTT. Its translation: CASSPQGQGGTEAFF.

This chain links TRBV12-3 or TRBV12-4 with TRBJ2-5; D unclear. Trimming shortened V by 7 bases and J by 2 bases, and 8 bases separated the two germline ends. The CDR3 length is 12 residues. CDR3 region: CASTLDQETQYF. CDR3 DNA sequence: TGTGCCAGCACCCTGGATCAAGAGACCCAGTACTTC.

The chain joins TRBV6-5 to TRBJ1-1, with D maybe TRBD1 (6 bases). Germline assignment: CDR1 MNHEY and CDR2 SVGAGI. CDR3 length: 15 residues. With 2 bases removed from V and 5 bases from J, the gap between germline ends came to 15 bases. The CDR3 reads CASSYNWGRGTEAFF. CDR3 nucleotides: TGTGCCAGCAGTTACAACTGGGGGCGGGGTACTGAAGCTTTCTTT.

The chain carries TRBV6-5 and TRBJ2-3; D not resolved. The CDR3 loop spans 14 amino acids. Germline lookup yields CDR1 MNHEY and CDR2 SVGAGI. The germline V and J ends were trimmed by 2 bases and 2 bases, with 8 bases remaining between them. The CDR3 DNA sequence: TGTGCCAGCAGTTACGCGCATCCCACAGATACGCAGTATTTT. Translation: CASSYAHPTDTQYF.

This rearrangement joins TRBV2 to TRBJ1-2; 8 bases fit TRBD1. The J segment lost 4 bases and the V segment lost 7 bases, leaving 8 bases of the junction unmatched. The CDR3 sequence is 14 residues long. Germline CDR1 SNHLY, CDR2 FYNNEI. The CDR3: CASILQGEGYGYTF. The CDR3 nucleotides read TGTGCCAGCATTCTACAGGGGGAGGGCTATGGCTACACCTTC.

The chain combines TRBV3-1 (or the pseudogene TRBV3-2) with TRBJ2-1; D ambiguous. CDR3 length: 11 amino acids. Trimming shortened V by 4 bases and J by 7 bases, and 5 bases separated the two germline ends. Germline assignment: CDR1 LGHDT and CDR2 YNNKEL (reference sequence). DNA of the CDR3: TGTGCCAGCAGCCGAACTAATGAGCAGTTCTTC. Encoded protein: CASSRTNEQFF.

V is TRBV6-5 and J is TRBJ2-7; possibly TRBD1 for D (7 bases). V lost 7 bases to trimming and J lost 4 bases, with 20 bases between them. The CDR3 contains 15 residues. Germline CDR1 MNHEY, CDR2 SVGAGI. The DNA of the CDR3 is TGTGCCAGCACTCCAGGGGGGACCCTCTATTACGAGCAGTACTTC. Its protein is CASTPGGTLYYEQYF.

The sample holds one count of this clone. The V call is TRBV6-2 or TRBV6-3, the J call TRBJ2-1; TRBD2 agrees at 7 bases. V shed 2 bases and J 5 bases; nucleotides not matched to a gene: 12. Germline CDR1 is MNHEY and CDR2 is SVGEGT. CDR3 length: 17 residues. This CDR3 is CASSYPVAGDPNNEQFF. As DNA, the CDR3 is TGTGCCAGCAGTTACCCCGTTGCGGGAGATCCCAACAATGAGCAGTTCTTC.

The chain couples TRBV7-2 to TRBJ2-1; D remains unclear. The CDR3 has 14 amino acids. The V end was cut by 7 bases, the J end by 0 bases, with 10 bases between. The germline V gene encodes CDR1 SGHTA and CDR2 FQGNSA. CDR3 protein: CASKRRDSYNEQFF. The CDR3 bases are TGTGCCAGCAAAAGGCGAGACTCCTACAATGAGCAGTTCTTC.

This clone was seen only a few times. The chain links TRBV28 to TRBJ1-2; D unresolved. Deletions cut 5 bases from V and 5 bases from J, with 9 bases between. The CDR3 loop spans 12 amino acids. CDR1 MDHEN and CDR2 SYDVKM come from the germline V gene. CDR3 DNA: TGTGCCAGCAGTGGAGCAGGTTATGGCTACACCTTC. This gives the protein CASSGAGYGYTF.

This chain links TRBV24-1 with TRBJ1-1; 8 bases match TRBD1. Germline CDR1 reads KGHDR; CDR2 reads SFDVKD. This CDR3 region has 14 residues. V shed 7 bases and J 2 bases; nucleotides not matched to a gene: 5. The CDR3 protein is CATSRDRYNTEAFF. The CDR3 coding sequence is TGTGCCACCAGCCGGGACAGGTACAACACTGAAGCTTTCTTT.

The sample holds a few counts of this clone. The rearrangement uses TRBV29-1 and TRBJ2-1, with 14 nucleotides matching TRBD2. V dropped 7 bases and J dropped 10; count of bases not matched to a gene: 6. The germline V gene has CDR1 SQVTM and CDR2 ANQGSEA. The CDR3 loop spans 13 amino acids. The CDR3 loop is CSGGTSGSLEQFF. The CDR3 DNA is TGCAGCGGGGGGACTAGCGGGAGCCTCGAGCAGTTCTTC.

V usage is TRBV6-1 and J usage is TRBJ1-1; 7 nucleotides match TRBD1. V was pared by 2 bases and J by 0 bases, with 6 bases of the junction left unmatched. From germline, CDR1 is MNHNS and CDR2 SASEGT. CDR3 size: 16 residues. As DNA, the CDR3 is TGTGCCAGCAGTGAATCCGGGACAGCCATGAACACTGAAGCTTTCTTT. It encodes CASSESGTAMNTEAFF.

The J gene is TRBJ1-1, the V gene TRBV9; D unresolved. V was pared by 0 bases and J by 6 bases, with 6 bases between. Germline V gene data show CDR1 as SGDLS and CDR2 as YYNGEE. This CDR3 has 12 amino acids. The CDR3 sequence is CASSVGDSEAFF. CDR3 DNA: TGTGCCAGCAGCGTAGGGGATTCTGAAGCTTTCTTT.

In its sample, this clone was seen once. V and J are TRBV28 and TRBJ1-6; a possible D gene is TRBD1 (6 bases). The CDR3 covers 13 residues. Germline V gene lookup returns CDR1 MDHEN and CDR2 SYDVKM. V lost 8 bases to trimming and J lost 4 bases, with 9 bases between them. CDR3 nucleotides: TGTGCCAGCTGGACAGCATATAATTCACCCCTCCACTTT. Amino acid sequence: CASWTAYNSPLHF. Using reference TRBV28 and TRBJ1-6 for the parts outside the CDR3, the full variable domain is DVKVTQSSRYLVKRTGEKVFLECVQDMDHENMFWYRQDPGLGLRLIYFSYDVKMKEKGDIPEGYSVSREKKERFSLILESASTNQTSMYLCASWTAYNSPLHFGNGTRLTVT.

The V and J genes are TRBV6-6 and TRBJ1-1, with D maybe TRBD1 (5 bases). The V gene's germline CDR1 is MNHNY and CDR2 SVGAGI (reference sequence). V lost 6 bases, J lost 4 bases, and 15 bases lay in between. The CDR3 contains 14 residues. DNA for the CDR3: TGTGCCAGCAGGGGGGACGTCGGGGGCACTGAAGCTTTCTTT. The encoded protein is CASRGDVGGTEAFF.

This rearrangement joins TRBV19 to TRBJ1-2; D possibly corresponds to TRBD1 (5 bases). The V gene's germline CDR1 is LNHDA and CDR2 SQIVND (reference sequence). The V and J ends lost 7 bases and 8 bases respectively, with 17 bases between them. The CDR3 contains 13 residues. The CDR3 reads CASNGGMSGGYTF. The CDR3, as DNA: TGTGCCAGTAACGGGGGGATGTCCGGAGGCTACACCTTC.

This rearrangement joins TRBV6-4 to TRBJ2-2; perhaps TRBD2 as D (6 bases). The CDR3 is 14 amino acids. From germline, CDR1 is MRHNA and CDR2 SNTAGT. The V gene lost 7 bases and the J gene lost 0 bases, with 9 bases spanning the gap. CDR3 region: CASMEGPNTGELFF. The CDR3 nucleotides read TGTGCCAGCATGGAGGGGCCGAACACCGGGGAGCTGTTTTTT.

This clone was found a few times. The chain is built from TRBV6-6 and TRBJ2-7; 11 bases are shared with TRBD1. CDR3 length equals 14 residues. Per the germline V gene, CDR1 is MNHNY and CDR2 is SVGAGI (reference sequence). Trimming took 2 bases from V and 7 from J; bases not matched to a gene: 4. In DNA form, the CDR3 reads TGTGCCAGCAGTTACCAGGACAGGGGGCTTGAGCAGTACTTC. Protein product: CASSYQDRGLEQYF.

The chain couples TRBV13 to TRBJ2-1, with TRBD1 matching 7 bases. The J segment lost 0 bases and the V segment lost 4 bases, leaving 3 bases of the junction unmatched. This CDR3 spans 15 amino acids. Germline V gene sequence: CDR1 PRHDT, CDR2 FYEKMQ (reference sequence). CDR3 sequence: CASSYRQGSYNEQFF. CDR3 DNA: TGTGCCAGCAGCTACCGACAGGGCTCCTACAATGAGCAGTTCTTC. The variable domain in full, with the rest retrieved from reference TRBV13 and TRBJ2-1, is AAGVIQSPRHLIKEKRETATLKCYPIPRHDTVYWYQQGPGQDPQFLISFYEKMQSDKGSIPDRFSAQQFSDYHSELNMSSLELGDSALYFCASSYRQGSYNEQFFGPGTRLTVL.

V is TRBV6-2 or TRBV6-3 and J is TRBJ2-1; 13 positions match TRBD2. V trimming: 2 bases; J trimming: 3 bases; junction bases outside the gene matches: 4. Germline V gene sequence: CDR1 MNHEY, CDR2 SVGEGT. The CDR3 is made up of 17 amino acids. The DNA for the CDR3 is TGTGCCAGCAGTTACCTCAGGACTAGCGGGAGCTACAATGAGCAGTTCTTC. Translation gives CASSYLRTSGSYNEQFF.

V gene TRBV25-1 combines with J gene TRBJ2-4; 7 positions match TRBD2. Germline loops: CDR1 MGHDK, CDR2 SYGVNS. V was pared by 2 bases and J by 4 bases, with 8 bases of the junction left unmatched. CDR3 size: 16 residues. The CDR3 loop reads CASSEKNPSGKNIQYF. In DNA form, the CDR3 reads TGTGCCAGCAGTGAAAAGAATCCTAGCGGAAAAAACATTCAGTACTTC. Full variable domain (rest looked up from reference TRBV25-1 and TRBJ2-4): EADIYQTPRYLVIGTGKKITLECSQTMGHDKMYWYQQDPGMELHLIHYSYGVNSTEKGDLSSESTVSRIRTEHFPLTLESARPSHTSQYLCASSEKNPSGKNIQYFGAGTRLSVL.

The V call is TRBV7-9, the J call TRBJ1-5; D not resolved. The length of the CDR3 is 12 residues. Trimming stripped 5 bases from V and 6 bases from J, with 8 bases between. Germline CDR1 SEHNR, CDR2 FQNEAQ (reference sequence). The CDR3 spells CASSPGVQPQHF. The CDR3 DNA reads as TGTGCCAGCAGCCCCGGGGTTCAGCCCCAGCATTTT.

V gene TRBV7-9 combines with J gene TRBJ2-1; tentative D call: TRBD1 (6 bases). The CDR3 has 13 residues. Per germline, CDR1 SEHNR and CDR2 FQNEAQ (reference sequence). The ends were cut back, 3 bases at V and 8 bases at J, with 11 bases in the middle. The CDR3 region is CASSFAGADEQFF. The CDR3 DNA follows: TGTGCCAGCAGCTTTGCAGGGGCTGATGAGCAGTTCTTC.

CDR3 sequence reads: CASSPIAGMETQYF. The CDR3 DNA sequence: TGTGCCAGCAGCCCTATAGCGGGAATGGAGACCCAGTACTTC. The V gene is TRBV11-1, the J gene TRBJ2-5, with 8 bases identical to TRBD2. The CDR3 consists of 14 residues. Germline CDR1 is SGHAT and CDR2 is FQDESV (reference sequence). The trim removed 5 bases at V and 5 bases at J, leaving 7 bases unmatched.

The chain joins TRBV10-1 to TRBJ2-7; D call uncertain. V gave up 4 bases and J gave up 1 base, with 5 bases separating them. Germline lookup yields CDR1 WNHNN and CDR2 SYGVQD (reference sequence). There are 12 residues in the CDR3. In DNA form, the CDR3 reads TGCGCCAGCAGTGTTTCATCCTACGAGCAGTACTTC. Its protein product is CASSVSSYEQYF.

V is TRBV7-6 and J is TRBJ2-3, with a weak D call TRBD1 (5 bases). The CDR3 loop spans 12 amino acids. Germline lookup yields CDR1 SGHVS and CDR2 FNYEAQ. Trimming shortened V by 5 bases and J by 5 bases, and 8 bases separated the two germline ends. Here the CDR3 DNA reads TGTGCCAGCAGCCCAGGGTTAGATACGCAGTATTTT. Encoded protein: CASSPGLDTQYF.

The chain is built from TRBV5-1 and TRBJ2-3; 12 bases align to TRBD1. The CDR3 has 15 residues. From germline, CDR1 is SGHRS and CDR2 YFSETQ. V lost 4 bases to trimming and J lost 5 bases; unmatched junction nucleotides: 5. CDR3 DNA: TGCGCCAGCAGCCAGGGACAGGGGGCGGGAGATACGCAGTATTTT. It codes for CASSQGQGAGDTQYF.

The V and J genes are TRBV5-8 and TRBJ2-7; a possible D gene is TRBD2 (6 bases). The CDR3 is 15 amino acids. Germline lookup yields CDR1 SGHTS and CDR2 YDEGEE. Trimming shortened V by 1 base and J by 4 bases, and 15 bases separated the two germline ends. The CDR3 sequence: CASSLNSGEGYEQYF. DNA for the CDR3: TGTGCCAGCAGCTTGAATTCGGGGGAAGGGTACGAGCAGTACTTC.

This clone showed up just once. The V call is TRBV20-1, the J call TRBJ2-5; 10 positions match TRBD2. V lost 6 bases to trimming and J lost 3 bases; unmatched junction nucleotides: 10. Germline V gives CDR1 DFQATT, CDR2 SNEGSKA (reference sequence). The CDR3 runs 15 residues. CDR3 DNA: TGCAGTGCGAGTGGGCTAGCGGGAGATGAAGAGACCCAGTACTTC. Amino acid sequence: CSASGLAGDEETQYF.

The chain recombines TRBV5-8 with TRBJ1-5; the match to TRBD1 covers 7 bases. Germline loops: CDR1 SGHTS, CDR2 YDEGEE. The trim removed 2 bases at V and 5 bases at J, leaving 4 bases unmatched. The CDR3 spans 14 residues. Here the CDR3 DNA reads TGTGCCAGCAGCTTACCGACAGGGTATCAGCCCCAGCATTTT. This sequence encodes CASSLPTGYQPQHF.